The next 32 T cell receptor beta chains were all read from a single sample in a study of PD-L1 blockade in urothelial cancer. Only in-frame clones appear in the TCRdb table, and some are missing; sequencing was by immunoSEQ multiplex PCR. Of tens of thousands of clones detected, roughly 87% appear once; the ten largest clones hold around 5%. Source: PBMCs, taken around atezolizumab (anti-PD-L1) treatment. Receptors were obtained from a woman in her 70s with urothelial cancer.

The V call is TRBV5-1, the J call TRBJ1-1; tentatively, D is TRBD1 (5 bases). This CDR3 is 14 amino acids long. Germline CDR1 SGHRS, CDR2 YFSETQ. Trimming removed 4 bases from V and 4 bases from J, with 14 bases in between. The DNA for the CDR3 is TGCGCCAGCAGCCGCGGGGGGACGGGCACTGAAGCTTTCTTT. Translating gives CASSRGGTGTEAFF.

CDR3 loop: CASSLGDRGEAFF. The CDR3 nucleotides are TGTGCCAGCAGCTTAGGCGACAGGGGTGAAGCTTTCTTT. The J gene is TRBJ1-1, the V gene TRBV7-9; 8 positions agree with TRBD1. Germline assignment: CDR1 SEHNR and CDR2 FQNEAQ (reference sequence). V lost 1 base, J lost 7 bases, and 2 bases stayed unmatched. The length of the CDR3 is 13 residues.

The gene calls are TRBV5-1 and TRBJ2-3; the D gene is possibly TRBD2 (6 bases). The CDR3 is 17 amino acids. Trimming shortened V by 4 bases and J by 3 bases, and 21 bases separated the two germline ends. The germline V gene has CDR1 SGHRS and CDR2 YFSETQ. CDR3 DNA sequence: TGCGCCAGCAGCCTAGGGACCACGGGGACTTCAACAGATACGCAGTATTTT. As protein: CASSLGTTGTSTDTQYF.

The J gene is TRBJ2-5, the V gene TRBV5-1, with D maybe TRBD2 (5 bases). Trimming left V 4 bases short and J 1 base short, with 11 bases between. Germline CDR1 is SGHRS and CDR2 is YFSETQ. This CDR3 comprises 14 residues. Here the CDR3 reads CASSRTYPQETQYF. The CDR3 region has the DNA TGCGCCAGCAGCAGGACTTACCCCCAAGAGACCCAGTACTTC.

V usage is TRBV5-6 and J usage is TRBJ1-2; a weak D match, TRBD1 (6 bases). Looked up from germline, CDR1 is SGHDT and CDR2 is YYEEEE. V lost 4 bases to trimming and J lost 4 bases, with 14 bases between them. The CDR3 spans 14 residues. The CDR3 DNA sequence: TGTGCCAGCAGCCCGACAGGACTCACCTATGGCTACACCTTC. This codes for CASSPTGLTYGYTF.

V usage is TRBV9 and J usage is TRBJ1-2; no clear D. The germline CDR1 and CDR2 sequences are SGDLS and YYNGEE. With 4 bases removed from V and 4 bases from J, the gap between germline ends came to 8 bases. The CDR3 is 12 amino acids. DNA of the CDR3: TGTGCCAGCAGCCCCGAGGTCTATGGCTACACCTTC. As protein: CASSPEVYGYTF.

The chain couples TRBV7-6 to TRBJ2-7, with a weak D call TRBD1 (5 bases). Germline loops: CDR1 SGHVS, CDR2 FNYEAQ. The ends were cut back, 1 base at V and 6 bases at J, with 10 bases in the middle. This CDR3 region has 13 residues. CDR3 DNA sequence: TGTGCCAGCAGCTTAGGGGGCCAGGGCGAGCAGTACTTC. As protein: CASSLGGQGEQYF. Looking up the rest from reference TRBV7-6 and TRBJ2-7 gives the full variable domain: GAGVSQSPRYKVTKRGQDVALRCDPISGHVSLYWYRQALGQGPEFLTYFNYEAQQDKSGLPNDRFSAERPEGSISTLTIQRTEQRDSAMYRCASSLGGQGEQYFGPGTRLTVT.

CDR3 region: CASSLRLAGASYEQYF. Here the CDR3 DNA reads TGTGCCAGCAGCTTACGACTAGCGGGGGCCTCCTACGAGCAGTACTTC. This sequence joins TRBV7-9 and TRBJ2-7, with TRBD2 matching 12 bases. Germline V gene data show CDR1 as SEHNR and CDR2 as FQNEAQ (reference sequence). V dropped 2 bases and J dropped 0; count of bases not matched to a gene: 2. The CDR3 is made up of 16 amino acids.

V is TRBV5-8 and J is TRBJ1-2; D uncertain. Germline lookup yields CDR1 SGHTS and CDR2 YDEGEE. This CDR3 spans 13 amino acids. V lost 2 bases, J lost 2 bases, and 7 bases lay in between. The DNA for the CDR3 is TGTGCCAGCAGCTTTTACAAGAACTATGGCTACACCTTC. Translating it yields CASSFYKNYGYTF.

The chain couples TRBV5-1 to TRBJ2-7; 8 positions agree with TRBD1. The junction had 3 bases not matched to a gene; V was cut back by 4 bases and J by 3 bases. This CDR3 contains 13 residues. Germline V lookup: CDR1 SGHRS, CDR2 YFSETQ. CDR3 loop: CASSHDRGYEQYF. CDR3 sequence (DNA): TGCGCCAGCAGCCATGACAGGGGCTACGAGCAGTACTTC. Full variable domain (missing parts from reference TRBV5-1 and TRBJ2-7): KAGVTQTPRYLIKTRGQQVTLSCSPISGHRSVSWYQQTPGQGLQFLFEYFSETQRNKGNFPGRFSGRQFSNSRSEMNVSTLELGDSALYLCASSHDRGYEQYFGPGTRLTVT.

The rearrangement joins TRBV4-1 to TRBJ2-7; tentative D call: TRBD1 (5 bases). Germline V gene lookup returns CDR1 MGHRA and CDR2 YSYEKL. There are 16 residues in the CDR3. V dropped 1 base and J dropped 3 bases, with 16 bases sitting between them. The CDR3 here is CASSQVIRGQGYEQYF. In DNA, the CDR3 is TGCGCCAGCAGCCAAGTTATAAGGGGCCAGGGCTACGAGCAGTACTTC.

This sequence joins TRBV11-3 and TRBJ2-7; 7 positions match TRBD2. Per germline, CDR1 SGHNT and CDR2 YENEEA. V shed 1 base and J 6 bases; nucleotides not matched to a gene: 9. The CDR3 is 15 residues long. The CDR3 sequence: CASSLGQEPGGEQYF. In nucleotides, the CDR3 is TGTGCCAGCAGCTTAGGGCAGGAGCCGGGAGGCGAGCAGTACTTC.

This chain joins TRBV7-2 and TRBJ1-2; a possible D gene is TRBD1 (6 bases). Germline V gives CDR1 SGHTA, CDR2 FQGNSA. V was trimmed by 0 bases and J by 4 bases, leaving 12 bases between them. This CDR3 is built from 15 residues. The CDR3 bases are TGTGCCAGCAGCTTAGCGCCAGGGGATCTCTATGGCTACACCTTC. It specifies CASSLAPGDLYGYTF.

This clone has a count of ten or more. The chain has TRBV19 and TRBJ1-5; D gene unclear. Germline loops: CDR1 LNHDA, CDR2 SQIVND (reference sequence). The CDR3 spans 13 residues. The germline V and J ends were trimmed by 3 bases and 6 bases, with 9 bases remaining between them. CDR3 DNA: TGTGCCAGTAGTATTGTCGGGGTTCAGCCCCAGCATTTT. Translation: CASSIVGVQPQHF.

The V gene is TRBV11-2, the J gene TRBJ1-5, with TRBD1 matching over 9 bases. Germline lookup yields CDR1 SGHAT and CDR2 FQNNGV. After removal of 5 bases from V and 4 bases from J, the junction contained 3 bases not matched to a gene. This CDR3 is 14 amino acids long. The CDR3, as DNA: TGTGCCAGCAGCCCCGGGACAGGGAATCAGCCCCAGCATTTT. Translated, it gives CASSPGTGNQPQHF. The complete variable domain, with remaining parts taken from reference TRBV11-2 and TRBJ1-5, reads EAGVAQSPRYKIIEKRQSVAFWCNPISGHATLYWYQQILGQGPKLLIQFQNNGVVDDSQLPKDRFSAERLKGVDSTLKIQPAKLEDSAVYLCASSPGTGNQPQHFGDGTRLSIL.

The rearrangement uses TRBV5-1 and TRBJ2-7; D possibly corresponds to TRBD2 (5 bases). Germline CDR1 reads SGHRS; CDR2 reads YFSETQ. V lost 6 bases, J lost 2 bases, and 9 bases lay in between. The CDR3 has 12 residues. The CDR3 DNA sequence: TGCGCCAGCATGGGAGAAGCCTACGAGCAGTACTTC. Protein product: CASMGEAYEQYF.

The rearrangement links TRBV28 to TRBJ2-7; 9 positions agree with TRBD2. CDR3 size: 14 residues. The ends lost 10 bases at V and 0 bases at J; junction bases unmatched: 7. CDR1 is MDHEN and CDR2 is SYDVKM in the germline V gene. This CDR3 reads CATLTSGISYEQYF. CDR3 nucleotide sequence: TGTGCCACCTTGACTAGCGGAATCTCCTACGAGCAGTACTTC.

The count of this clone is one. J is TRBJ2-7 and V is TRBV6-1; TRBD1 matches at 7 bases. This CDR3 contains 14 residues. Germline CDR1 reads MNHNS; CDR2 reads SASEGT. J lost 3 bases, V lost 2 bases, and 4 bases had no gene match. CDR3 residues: CASSEPPGGYEQYF. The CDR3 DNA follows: TGTGCCAGCAGTGAACCCCCAGGGGGCTACGAGCAGTACTTC.

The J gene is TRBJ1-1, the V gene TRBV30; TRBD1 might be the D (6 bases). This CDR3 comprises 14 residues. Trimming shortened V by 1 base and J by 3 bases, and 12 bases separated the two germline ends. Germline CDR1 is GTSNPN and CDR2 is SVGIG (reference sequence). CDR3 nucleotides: TGTGCCTGGAGTGACGGCAGGGGCTACACTGAAGCTTTCTTT. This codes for CAWSDGRGYTEAFF.

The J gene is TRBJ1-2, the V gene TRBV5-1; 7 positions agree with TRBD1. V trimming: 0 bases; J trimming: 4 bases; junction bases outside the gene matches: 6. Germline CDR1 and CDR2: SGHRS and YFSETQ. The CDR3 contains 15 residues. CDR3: CASSLGDSALYGYTF. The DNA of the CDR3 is TGCGCCAGCAGCTTGGGGGACAGTGCTCTCTATGGCTACACCTTC.

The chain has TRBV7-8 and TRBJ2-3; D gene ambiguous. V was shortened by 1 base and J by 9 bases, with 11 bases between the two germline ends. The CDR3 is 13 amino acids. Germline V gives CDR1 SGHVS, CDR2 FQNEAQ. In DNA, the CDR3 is TGTGCCAGCAGCTTAGGGGCCGGTGGAACGCAGTATTTT. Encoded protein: CASSLGAGGTQYF. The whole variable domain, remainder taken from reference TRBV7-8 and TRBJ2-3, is GAGVSQSPRYKVAKRGQDVALRCDPISGHVSLFWYQQALGQGPEFLTYFQNEAQLDKSGLPSDRFFAERPEGSVSTLKIQRTQQEDSAVYLCASSLGAGGTQYFGPGTRLTVL.

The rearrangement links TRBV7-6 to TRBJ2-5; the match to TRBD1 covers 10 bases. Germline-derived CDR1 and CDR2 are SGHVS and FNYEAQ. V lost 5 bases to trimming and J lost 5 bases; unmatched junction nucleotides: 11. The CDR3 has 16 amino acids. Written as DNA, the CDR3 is TGTGCCAGCAGCACCAGAGGGGACAGGGGAGGGGAGACCCAGTACTTC. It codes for CASSTRGDRGGETQYF.

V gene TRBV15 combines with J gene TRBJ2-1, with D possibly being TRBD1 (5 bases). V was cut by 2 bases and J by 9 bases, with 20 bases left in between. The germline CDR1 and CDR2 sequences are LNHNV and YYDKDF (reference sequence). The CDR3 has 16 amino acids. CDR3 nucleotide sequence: TGTGCCACCAGCAGACGGACACAACTGGTATACGGTGAGCAGTTCTTC. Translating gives CATSRRTQLVYGEQFF.

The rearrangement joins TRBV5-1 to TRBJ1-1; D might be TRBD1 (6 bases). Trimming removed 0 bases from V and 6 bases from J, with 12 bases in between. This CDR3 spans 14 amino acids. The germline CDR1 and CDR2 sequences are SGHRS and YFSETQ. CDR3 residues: CASSLVQGLAEAFF. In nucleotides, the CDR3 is TGCGCCAGCAGCTTGGTACAGGGATTGGCTGAAGCTTTCTTT.

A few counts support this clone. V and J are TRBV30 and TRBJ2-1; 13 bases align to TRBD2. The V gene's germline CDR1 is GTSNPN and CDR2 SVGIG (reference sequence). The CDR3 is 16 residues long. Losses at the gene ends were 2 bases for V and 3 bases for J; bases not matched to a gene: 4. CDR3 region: CAWSWGLAGIYNEQFF. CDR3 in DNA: TGTGCCTGGAGTTGGGGACTAGCGGGAATCTACAATGAGCAGTTCTTC.

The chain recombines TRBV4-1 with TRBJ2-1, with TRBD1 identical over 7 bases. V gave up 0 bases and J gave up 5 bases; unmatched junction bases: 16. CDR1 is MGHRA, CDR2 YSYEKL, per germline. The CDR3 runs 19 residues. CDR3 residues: CASSQDFRGTTVRDNEQFF. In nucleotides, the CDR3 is TGCGCCAGCAGCCAAGACTTCAGGGGGACGACCGTTCGGGACAATGAGCAGTTCTTC.

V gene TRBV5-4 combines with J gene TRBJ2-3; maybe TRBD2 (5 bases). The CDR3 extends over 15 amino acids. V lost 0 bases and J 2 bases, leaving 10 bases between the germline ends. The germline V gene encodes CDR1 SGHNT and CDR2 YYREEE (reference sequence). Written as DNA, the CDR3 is TGTGCCAGCAGCTTGGATGGCGGGTCCACAGATACGCAGTATTTT. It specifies CASSLDGGSTDTQYF.

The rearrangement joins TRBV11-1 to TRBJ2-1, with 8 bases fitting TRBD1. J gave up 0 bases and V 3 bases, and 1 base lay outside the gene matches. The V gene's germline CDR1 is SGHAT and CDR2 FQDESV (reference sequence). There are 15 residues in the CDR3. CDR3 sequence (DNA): TGTGCCAGCAGCTTCGACAGGGGCTCCTACAATGAGCAGTTCTTC. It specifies CASSFDRGSYNEQFF.

CDR3 region: CASSPGTGVTYEQYF. The CDR3 DNA sequence: TGTGCCAGCAGCCCCGGGACAGGCGTTACCTACGAGCAGTACTTC. The V and J genes are TRBV7-2 and TRBJ2-7; 8 bases match TRBD1. V was clipped by 5 bases and J by 2 bases; unmatched bases: 8. The CDR3 extends over 15 amino acids. Germline CDR1 is SGHTA and CDR2 is FQGNSA.

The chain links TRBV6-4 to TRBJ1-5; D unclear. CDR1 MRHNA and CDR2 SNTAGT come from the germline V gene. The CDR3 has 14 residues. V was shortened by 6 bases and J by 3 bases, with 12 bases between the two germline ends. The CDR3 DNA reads TGTGCCAGCAGGCCCGGGTACACCAATCAGCCCCAGCATTTT. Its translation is CASRPGYTNQPQHF.

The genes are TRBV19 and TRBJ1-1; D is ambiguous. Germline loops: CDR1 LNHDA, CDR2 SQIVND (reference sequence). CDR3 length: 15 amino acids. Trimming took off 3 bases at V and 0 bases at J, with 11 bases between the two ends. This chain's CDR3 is CASSISAAMNTEAFF. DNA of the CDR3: TGTGCCAGTAGTATCAGCGCAGCCATGAACACTGAAGCTTTCTTT.

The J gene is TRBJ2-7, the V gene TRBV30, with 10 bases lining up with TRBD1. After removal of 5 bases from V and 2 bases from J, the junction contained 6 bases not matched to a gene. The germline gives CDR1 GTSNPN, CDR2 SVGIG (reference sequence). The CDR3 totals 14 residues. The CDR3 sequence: CAWGATGGPYEQYF. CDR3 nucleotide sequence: TGTGCCTGGGGCGCGACAGGGGGCCCCTACGAGCAGTACTTC.